Below, 20 T cell receptor beta chains from the same sample are listed, as sequenced in a study of cytomegalovirus exposure and HLA in healthy donors. Amplification used 60 Vbeta primers and 13 Jbeta primers. Data came from immunoSEQ multiplex PCR; TCRdb stores just in-frame clones and leaves some out. The repertoire consists of over 150,000 clones, with 60% to 85% occurring once and the leading ten covering approximately 2.3%. The source material was PBMCs. These receptors were collected from a man aged 45 to 65 in good health and CMV-seropositive.

This clone has only a few counts. V and J are TRBV14 and TRBJ2-5, with 7 bases lining up with TRBD2. Germline V gene lookup returns CDR1 SGHDN and CDR2 FVKESK. The CDR3 loop spans 15 amino acids. V lost 1 base to trimming and J lost 0 bases; unmatched junction nucleotides: 2. Here the CDR3 reads CASSQGGTNQETQYF. CDR3 nucleotides: TGTGCCAGCAGCCAAGGTGGGACTAACCAAGAGACCCAGTACTTC.

The chain employs TRBV10-1 and TRBJ2-1; perhaps TRBD1 as D (5 bases). The CDR3 runs 12 residues. V lost 2 bases to trimming and J lost 8 bases, with 7 bases between them. CDR1 and CDR2 (germline): WNHNN, SYGVQD (reference sequence). The CDR3 DNA reads as TGCGCCAGCAGTGAGCAGGGATATGAGCAGTTCTTC. Translation gives CASSEQGYEQFF.

This chain joins TRBV4-3 and TRBJ1-4; D is uncertain. The germline V gene encodes CDR1 LGHNA and CDR2 YSLEER. CDR3 length: 15 residues. Trimming removed 1 base from V and 5 bases from J, with 11 bases in between. The CDR3 nucleotides read TGCGCCAGCAGCCAAGCAGTGGGCCCCAATGAAAAACTGTTTTTT. This sequence encodes CASSQAVGPNEKLFF.

As DNA, the CDR3 is TGCAGCGTTGAATCCCCTCTGCTAGTCGATACGCAGTATTTT. Translation: CSVESPLLVDTQYF. This chain links TRBV29-1 with TRBJ2-3; D call uncertain. The CDR3 length is 14 residues. Germline CDR1 and CDR2: SQVTM and ANQGSEA. V gave up 2 bases and J gave up 6 bases, with 15 bases separating them.

The chain carries TRBV28 and TRBJ2-7; D is possibly TRBD1 (6 bases). The CDR3 contains 14 residues. CDR1 and CDR2 (germline): MDHEN, SYDVKM. Trimming removed 6 bases from V and 2 bases from J, with 14 bases in between. The CDR3 spells CASSPTGSPYEQYF. In DNA form, the CDR3 reads TGTGCCAGCAGCCCAACAGGGTCCCCCTACGAGCAGTACTTC.

The CDR3 loop reads CASSPGGAGGLWEQYF. DNA of the CDR3: TGTGCCAGCAGCCCCGGTGGGGCGGGGGGGCTTTGGGAGCAGTACTTC. The rearrangement joins TRBV7-2 to TRBJ2-5; 9 bases agree with TRBD2. V gave up 5 bases and J gave up 11 bases; unmatched junction bases: 18. The germline V gene encodes CDR1 SGHTA and CDR2 FQGNSA. This CDR3 comprises 16 residues. Supplemented by reference TRBV7-2 and TRBJ2-5, the full variable domain reads GAGVSQSPSNKVTEKGKDVELRCDPISGHTALYWYRQSLGQGLEFLIYFQGNSAPDKSGLPSDRFSAERTGGSVSTLTIQRTQQEDSAVYLCASSPGGAGGLWEQYFGPGTRLLVL.

This clone occurred once. The chain recombines TRBV18 with TRBJ2-6; D ambiguous. Germline V lookup: CDR1 KGHSH, CDR2 LQKENI. The CDR3 has 13 residues. The V end was cut by 2 bases, the J end by 4 bases, with 3 bases between. The CDR3 DNA reads TGTGCCAGCTCACCAAGCGGGGCCAACGTCCTGACTTTC. Translated: CASSPSGANVLTF.

The chain carries TRBV5-8 and TRBJ2-5; D call uncertain. Trimming stripped 7 bases from V and 3 bases from J, with 19 bases between. The germline V gene has CDR1 SGHTS and CDR2 YDEGEE. CDR3 length: 15 residues. In DNA, the CDR3 is TGTGCCAGCTTATCCAGAGCGAGCTCGAAAGAGACCCAGTACTTC. This gives the protein CASLSRASSKETQYF.

This clone was recorded only once. The genes are TRBV7-2 and TRBJ2-7, with D maybe TRBD2 (7 bases). Trimming removed 1 base at V and 2 bases at J, with 12 bases between. The CDR3 consists of 15 residues. Germline V lookup: CDR1 SGHTA, CDR2 FQGNSA. In DNA form, the CDR3 reads TGTGCCAGCAGCTTAGATGGCGGGGGCGCCTACGAGCAGTACTTC. This gives the protein CASSLDGGGAYEQYF.

The genes are TRBV7-6 and TRBJ1-6; D uncertain. Germline V gene lookup returns CDR1 SGHVS and CDR2 FNYEAQ. There are 16 residues in the CDR3. The V gene lost 4 bases and the J gene lost 3 bases, with 13 bases spanning the gap. The CDR3 DNA is TGTGCCAGCAGCTCCGCGGGAGCCGGCTATAATTCACCCCTCCACTTT. It yields the protein CASSSAGAGYNSPLHF.

The chain joins TRBV27 to TRBJ2-1, with TRBD2 matching over 8 bases. CDR1 and CDR2 (germline): MNHEY, SMNVEV (reference sequence). The junction had 17 bases not matched to a gene; V was cut back by 5 bases and J by 8 bases. This CDR3 comprises 17 residues. In DNA form, the CDR3 reads TGTGCCAGCAGTGGTCGGACTAGCCTGATCACTTTCGATGAGCAGTTCTTC. It specifies CASSGRTSLITFDEQFF.

The rearrangement joins TRBV4-1 to TRBJ1-1; no definite D call. The germline CDR1 and CDR2 sequences are MGHRA and YSYEKL. The V end was cut by 1 base, the J end by 1 base, with 7 bases between. This CDR3 contains 14 residues. This CDR3 reads CASSQGYGNTEAFF. The CDR3 DNA is TGCGCCAGCAGCCAAGGTTACGGGAACACTGAAGCTTTCTTT.

The chain carries TRBV19 and TRBJ1-1; D remains unclear. V shed 5 bases and J shed 0 bases, with 4 bases lying between them. Germline CDR1 and CDR2: LNHDA and SQIVND (reference sequence). This CDR3 spans 12 amino acids. The CDR3 nucleotides read TGTGCCAGTAGTGTCATGAACACTGAAGCTTTCTTT. This translates into CASSVMNTEAFF.

The rearrangement links TRBV30 to TRBJ1-4; D is unclear. Germline CDR1 and CDR2: GTSNPN and SVGIG (reference sequence). The V and J ends lost 0 bases and 7 bases respectively, with 6 bases between them. The CDR3 length is 12 residues. Here the CDR3 DNA reads TGTGCCTGGAGTGTACATGGTGAAAAACTGTTTTTT. Translation gives CAWSVHGEKLFF. The full variable domain, its missing parts supplied by reference TRBV30 and TRBJ1-4, is SQTIHQWPATLVQPVGSPLSLECTVEGTSNPNLYWYRQAAGRGLQLLFYSVGIGQISSEVPQNLSASRPQDRQFILSSKKLLLSDSGFYLCAWSVHGEKLFFGSGTQLSVL.

The chain has TRBV6-1 and TRBJ2-7; maybe TRBD1 (7 bases). Germline V lookup: CDR1 MNHNS, CDR2 SASEGT. This CDR3 is built from 14 residues. The V end lost 8 bases, the J end lost 0 bases, and 14 bases lay between the germline ends. The DNA for the CDR3 is TGTGCCAGCTCAGGAGGGGGCCGCTCCTACGAGCAGTACTTC. Its protein is CASSGGGRSYEQYF.

The V call is TRBV30, the J call TRBJ2-5; tentatively, D is TRBD1 (6 bases). The CDR3 has 14 amino acids. V dropped 1 base and J dropped 1 base, with 10 bases sitting between them. Germline CDR1 is GTSNPN and CDR2 is SVGIG (reference sequence). The CDR3 loop is CAWSGGTTQETQYF. DNA of the CDR3: TGTGCCTGGAGTGGGGGGACAACCCAAGAGACCCAGTACTTC.

The CDR3 loop is CASSPTGNNNQPQHF. In DNA, the CDR3 is TGCGCCAGCAGCCCAACCGGGAACAACAATCAGCCCCAGCATTTT. The rearrangement uses TRBV5-1 and TRBJ1-5; D is undetermined. This CDR3 contains 15 residues. Between the trimmed V and J ends, which lost 4 bases and 3 bases, there was a span of 14 bases. Germline CDR1 SGHRS, CDR2 YFSETQ. The full variable domain, its missing parts supplied by reference TRBV5-1 and TRBJ1-5, is KAGVTQTPRYLIKTRGQQVTLSCSPISGHRSVSWYQQTPGQGLQFLFEYFSETQRNKGNFPGRFSGRQFSNSRSEMNVSTLELGDSALYLCASSPTGNNNQPQHFGDGTRLSIL.

This clone was detected a few times. The chain joins TRBV7-8 to TRBJ2-3; 11 positions match TRBD2. J was trimmed by 2 bases and V by 5 bases; bases with no gene match: 6. The CDR3 length is 16 residues. The germline CDR1 and CDR2 sequences are SGHVS and FQNEAQ. CDR3 coding DNA: TGTGCCAGCAGCCCGTGGACTAGCGGGTACACAGATACGCAGTATTTT. Protein product: CASSPWTSGYTDTQYF.

The chain recombines TRBV5-4 with TRBJ2-3, with 10 bases that match TRBD2. Looked up from germline, CDR1 is SGHNT and CDR2 is YYREEE (reference sequence). The CDR3 is 18 residues long. V was clipped by 3 bases and J by 0 bases; unmatched bases: 10. The DNA of the CDR3 is TGTGCCAGCAGCTCGACCTTAATAGCGGGGGGAAGCACAGATACGCAGTATTTT. This encodes CASSSTLIAGGSTDTQYF.

This chain uses TRBV27 with TRBJ1-1, with D maybe TRBD1 (5 bases). V lost 2 bases and J lost 6, with 10 bases in between. The CDR3 is 13 residues long. Per the germline V gene, CDR1 is MNHEY and CDR2 is SMNVEV (reference sequence). CDR3 nucleotide sequence: TGTGCCAGCAGTTTAACAGTCAGGGCTGAAGCTTTCTTT. This sequence encodes CASSLTVRAEAFF.